This T cell receptor beta chain was documented in a study of cytomegalovirus exposure and HLA in healthy donors. The wider study: Caucasian-associated ancestry cluster membership applied to about 80% of nearly 400 genotyped donors.

Study results and caveats: Several of the most significant clusters appeared, in a later analysis, to be linked to common viral pathogens.

Primers included in the PCR were 60 Vbeta and 13 Jbeta primers. Clones were sequenced by immunoSEQ multiplex PCR, and TCRdb holds only the in-frame ones, with some missing. Of approximately 140,000 clones in the sample, roughly three fifths are singletons; the top ten hold over 5%. The CDR3 spans 12 residues. Germline V gene lookup returns CDR1 MDHEN and CDR2 SYDVKM. Trimming removed 2 bases at V and 8 bases at J, with 9 bases between. Worth noting for this clone: Antigen unknown.

The chain uses TRBV28 and TRBJ2-5; D is possibly TRBD1 (5 bases). This sequence originates from a woman between 55 and 75 years old in good health and CMV-seronegative. The sequenced sample was PBMCs. CDR3 region: CASSLIDSTQYF. In DNA, the CDR3 is TGTGCCAGCAGTTTAATAGACAGTACCCAGTACTTC.